This TCR beta chain is from a study of blood T cell repertoires in COVID-19 (dated by TCRdb to 2019 to 2021). Broadly, across the study: Collaborator samples came from the United States, Italy and Spain and covered acute and convalescent phases of COVID-19. The prospective study material was composed of cDNA or gDNA derived from T cells, B-cell-depleted T cells, or PBMCs. Deeply sampled blood TCRbeta repertoires from subjects exposed to, actively infected with, or recovered from COVID-19 were included in the dataset. The repertoires were released in a freely available public database intended as a resource for research on the immune response to SARS-CoV-2. Samples were obtained from the ongoing ImmuneRACE study (first 160 participants) and from over a thousand subjects provided by 6 global collaborators. Nearly every sample came with metadata listing a de-identified subject ID, COVID-19 status, age in years and sex. Where HLA class I and class II types were available, the types were taken from metadata supplied by the sample provider, not from assay-based typing.

The immunoSEQ Assay, a bias-controlled multiplex PCR, was used to amplify TCRbeta CDR3 regions from genomic DNA. The original methods were these. The number of nucleated cells in each sample was estimated from the amplification of reference gene primers within the assay. Sequence reads were collapsed and filtered to measure the absolute abundance of every unique TCRbeta CDR3 rearrangement. For each sample, productive Simpson clonality was calculated as the square root of Simpson's diversity index over productive rearrangements. As stored in TCRdb, this immuneACCESS dataset retains in-frame rearrangements with V and J assigned. A fraction of the clones does not appear; measured against another copy, unresolved V genes explain less than half of the discrepancy, and the remainder lacks a known reason. The V and J calls and clone size are taken from that table; D and trimming were inferred from the DNA. For this sample there are 200,000 to 250,000 clones; 90% appear just once. The ten largest clones take up about 15% of the sample.

As for this clone: No cognate antigen has been identified for it. Base qualities are not provided; no much larger clone lies one nucleotide away.

Study-wide findings and limitations: How much clinical and demographic metadata was included differed by source and by participant, and the metadata was provided uncurated.

The germline V gene specifies SNHLY as CDR1 and FYNNEI as CDR2. At the junction V is shortened by 7 bases and J by 2 bases, with 5 bases in between. From the cysteine through the phenylalanine, the CDR3 covers 11 amino acids. The entry retains the CDR3 DNA only, 33 bases that are in frame from base 1. In the prospective study, participants were roughly 18 to 89 years old, resided in 20 to 30 geographic areas of the United States, and were enrolled through a virtual design. In the prospective study, participants were assigned to cohorts based on the clinical history participants reported in a screening survey and a study questionnaire. Exposed participants had been in contact with someone with a PCR-confirmed or clinician-diagnosed COVID-19 case within 2 weeks of study entry. Each participant in the prospective study had whole blood, serum and a nasopharyngeal or oropharyngeal swab collected by mobile phlebotomists. Participants in the prospective study had the option to provide additional blood draws and questionnaires over an approximately 2-month period. Blood samples from the prospective study were shipped frozen or at room temperature prior to DNA extraction.

Recombination linked TRBV2 to TRBJ2-5; the D gene lacks a confident call. The sample was PBMCs or T cells enriched from blood (not recorded which). The sequence came from a young man who had been exposed to COVID-19. The DNA sequence is as follows: TGTGCCAGCAACTGGCAAGAGACCCAGTACTTC. This yields the protein CASNWQETQYF.